The 24 T cell receptor beta chains given below trace back to one sample, sequenced in a study of T-cell reconstitution after alpha-beta-depleted transplantation in children. Unique molecular identifiers were incorporated during preparation of the TCRbeta library. TCRdb independently ran MiXCR on the PCR reads; one entry per CDR3 protein. The repertoire has about 500,000 distinct CDR3 sequences, approximately 29% of them found once; the top ten carry 2% to 3%. This specimen consisted of PBMCs from the stem cell graft donor, obtained from the stem cell graft. All receptors come from a human donor who donated a stem cell graft to a child with aplastic anemia.

The chain recombines TRBV20-1 with TRBJ1-3; D gene unclear. Per the germline V gene, CDR1 is DFQATT and CDR2 is SNEGSKA (reference sequence). The CDR3 runs 14 residues. The ends were cut back, 4 bases at V and 0 bases at J, with 10 bases in the middle. The CDR3 spells CSANPINSGNTIYF. Written as DNA, the CDR3 is TGCAGTGCTAATCCTATCAACTCTGGAAACACCATATATTTT.

V usage is TRBV20-1 and J usage is TRBJ2-3, with TRBD2 matching over 9 bases. The CDR3 loop spans 15 amino acids. CDR1 is DFQATT and CDR2 is SNEGSKA in the germline V gene (reference sequence). J lost 6 bases, V lost 3 bases, and 10 bases had no gene match. CDR3 sequence: CSARGLAGDQDTQYF. The CDR3 nucleotides read TGCAGTGCTAGGGGACTAGCAGGAGACCAGGATACGCAGTATTTT.

The sample holds a few counts of this clonotype. The V call is TRBV15, the J call TRBJ2-3; weak D call: TRBD1 (6 bases). Germline V gene data show CDR1 as LNHNV and CDR2 as YYDKDF (reference sequence). The CDR3 extends over 14 amino acids. Trimming took off 4 bases at V and 2 bases at J, with 10 bases between the two ends. The CDR3 DNA reads TGTGCCACCAGCACACAGGGATTCACAGATACGCAGTATTTT. Protein sequence: CATSTQGFTDTQYF.

This chain connects TRBV19 to TRBJ1-3, with a weak D call TRBD1 (6 bases). Trimming pared 9 bases from V and 0 bases from J, leaving 9 bases between. The CDR3 has 13 amino acids. CDR1 is LNHDA and CDR2 is SQIVND in the germline V gene (reference sequence). CDR3 sequence reads: CASDRSSGNTIYF. CDR3 bases: TGTGCCAGCGACAGGTCCTCTGGAAACACCATATATTTT.

This clonotype has more than one count but fewer than ten. The chain couples TRBV7-8 to TRBJ1-1; D is ambiguous. The length of the CDR3 is 12 residues. The V gene's germline CDR1 is SGHVS and CDR2 FQNEAQ. The V and J ends lost 3 bases and 3 bases respectively, with 5 bases between them. CDR3 sequence (DNA): TGTGCCAGCAGCTTTGGGGACACTGAAGCTTTCTTT. Its protein is CASSFGDTEAFF.

Ten or more counts support this clonotype. This rearrangement joins TRBV12-3 or TRBV12-4 to TRBJ2-2; D unresolved. Trimming removed 4 bases from V and 3 bases from J, with 3 bases in between. The CDR3 is 12 residues long. The CDR3 bases are TGTGCCAGCAGTTCACACACCGGGGAGCTGTTTTTT. Protein: CASSSHTGELFF.

This clonotype was counted a few times. The chain couples TRBV12-3 or TRBV12-4 to TRBJ1-5; perhaps TRBD1 as D (6 bases). The CDR3 covers 13 residues. V shed 3 bases and J shed 5 bases, with 8 bases lying between them. The CDR3 loop is CASSFKGDQPQHF. In nucleotides, the CDR3 is TGTGCCAGCAGTTTTAAGGGGGATCAGCCCCAGCATTTT.

The chain is built from TRBV5-1 and TRBJ2-1; D perhaps matches TRBD2 (6 bases). There are 16 residues in the CDR3. V gave up 0 bases and J gave up 8 bases, with 18 bases separating them. Germline loops: CDR1 SGHRS, CDR2 YFSETQ. The CDR3 is CASSLDGLQTWDEQFF. The CDR3 region has the DNA TGCGCCAGCAGCTTGGACGGACTACAAACTTGGGATGAGCAGTTCTTC. Full variable domain (remainder filled in from reference TRBV5-1 and TRBJ2-1): KAGVTQTPRYLIKTRGQQVTLSCSPISGHRSVSWYQQTPGQGLQFLFEYFSETQRNKGNFPGRFSGRQFSNSRSEMNVSTLELGDSALYLCASSLDGLQTWDEQFFGPGTRLTVL.

The chain couples TRBV11-2 to TRBJ2-1, with 16 bases identical to TRBD2. V trimming: 1 base; J trimming: 7 bases; junction bases outside the gene matches: 13. The CDR3 is made up of 20 amino acids. Germline CDR1 and CDR2: SGHAT and FQNNGV. The CDR3 DNA follows: TGTGCCAGCAGCTTAGGGGGACTAGCGGGAGGGCCCGTCGGGATGAATGAGCAGTTCTTC. As protein: CASSLGGLAGGPVGMNEQFF.

The J gene is TRBJ2-7, the V gene TRBV12-3 or TRBV12-4, with D possibly being TRBD2 (5 bases). V lost 3 bases, J lost 3 bases, and 12 bases lay in between. The CDR3 totals 14 residues. The CDR3 loop reads CASSLGGPFYEQYV. In DNA form, the CDR3 reads TGTGCCAGCAGTTTGGGCGGGCCCTTCTACGAGCAGTACGTC.

This clonotype was counted between two and nine times. The chain carries TRBV29-1 and TRBJ2-3; D could derive from TRBD1 or TRBD2 (5 bases each). Trimming took off 4 bases at V and 0 bases at J, with 17 bases between the two ends. This CDR3 contains 16 residues. Germline loops: CDR1 SQVTM, CDR2 ANQGSEA. The CDR3 sequence is CSVVGVSGKSTDTQYF. The DNA for the CDR3 is TGCAGCGTTGTGGGGGTCTCCGGAAAAAGCACAGATACGCAGTATTTT.

The chain uses TRBV15 and TRBJ2-1, with TRBD2 as a possible D gene (5 bases). The CDR3 length is 15 residues. V was trimmed by 1 base and J by 5 bases, leaving 12 bases between them. Germline CDR1 and CDR2: LNHNV and YYDKDF (reference sequence). In nucleotides, the CDR3 is TGTGCCACCAGCAGAGGTGGGAGAAGTCACAATGAGCAGTTCTTC. It is translated as CATSRGGRSHNEQFF.

The chain uses TRBV5-1 and TRBJ2-1, with TRBD2 matching over 14 bases. CDR3 length: 16 amino acids. V lost 2 bases to trimming and J lost 8 bases; unmatched junction nucleotides: 6. Per the germline V gene, CDR1 is SGHRS and CDR2 is YFSETQ. CDR3 sequence reads: CASSFGTSGSWDEQFF. CDR3 in DNA: TGCGCCAGCAGCTTCGGGACTAGCGGGAGTTGGGATGAGCAGTTCTTC. The full variable domain, in which reference TRBV5-1 and TRBJ2-1 provide the parts outside the CDR3, is KAGVTQTPRYLIKTRGQQVTLSCSPISGHRSVSWYQQTPGQGLQFLFEYFSETQRNKGNFPGRFSGRQFSNSRSEMNVSTLELGDSALYLCASSFGTSGSWDEQFFGPGTRLTVL.

This clonotype came up a few times. The V and J genes are TRBV11-2 and TRBJ2-7, with D unresolved. V was clipped by 0 bases and J by 6 bases, with 12 bases between them. There are 14 residues in the CDR3. Germline V gives CDR1 SGHAT, CDR2 FQNNGV. The chain's CDR3 is CASSLDGRSSEQYF. CDR3 nucleotide sequence: TGTGCCAGCAGCTTAGACGGTCGAAGTTCCGAGCAGTACTTC.

The chain combines TRBV5-4 with TRBJ2-3; 8 nucleotides line up with TRBD2. Germline values: CDR1 SGHNT, CDR2 YYREEE (reference sequence). The CDR3 is made up of 15 amino acids. V trimming: 5 bases; J trimming: 2 bases; junction bases outside the gene matches: 7. The CDR3 nucleotides are TGTGCCAGCAGGGAACTAGCGGACCCCACAGATACGCAGTATTTT. Translated: CASRELADPTDTQYF.

J is TRBJ2-2 and V is TRBV5-8; 11 positions agree with TRBD1. CDR1 and CDR2 from the germline V gene are SGHTS and YDEGEE. This CDR3 comprises 16 residues. V trimming: 1 base; J trimming: 4 bases; junction bases outside the gene matches: 3. CDR3: CASSLRGQGATGELFF. The CDR3 nucleotides read TGTGCCAGCAGCTTGAGAGGACAGGGGGCCACCGGGGAGCTGTTTTTT. Based on the CDR3 plus reference TRBV5-8 and TRBJ2-2, the full variable domain is EAGVTQSPTHLIKTRGQQATLRCSPISGHTSVYWYQQALGLGLQFLLWYDEGEERNRGNFPPRFSGRQFPNYSSELNVNALELEDSALYLCASSLRGQGATGELFFGEGSRLTVL.

This clonotype was counted a few times. The chain uses TRBV7-2 and TRBJ2-1, with 8 bases lining up with TRBD1. The CDR3 extends over 16 amino acids. CDR1 and CDR2 from the germline V gene are SGHTA and FQGNSA. V lost 2 bases to trimming and J lost 10 bases; unmatched junction nucleotides: 13. CDR3 in DNA: TGTGCCAGCAGCTTAAGTTGGCAGGGGGCCCGAGGGGAGCAGTTCTTC. Its protein product is CASSLSWQGARGEQFF.

In this sample, this clonotype turned up a few times. This sequence joins TRBV24-1 and TRBJ2-1; D is unclear. CDR1 is KGHDR, CDR2 SFDVKD, per germline. Trimming removed 3 bases from V and 10 bases from J, with 9 bases in between. This CDR3 contains 12 residues. The CDR3 sequence: CATSDAPREQFF. For the CDR3, the DNA is TGTGCCACCAGTGATGCACCGCGCGAGCAGTTCTTC.

This clonotype was picked up one time. The chain joins TRBV11-1 to TRBJ2-3; D may be TRBD2 (6 bases). There are 18 residues in the CDR3. Germline V gene sequence: CDR1 SGHAT, CDR2 FQDESV (reference sequence). Trimming left V 0 bases short and J 0 bases short, with 16 bases between. The DNA of the CDR3 is TGTGCCAGCAGCTTAGCGAGGATAGCGGTGCCTAGCACAGATACGCAGTATTTT. It is translated as CASSLARIAVPSTDTQYF.

The table lists this clonotype with many counts. The rearrangement uses TRBV5-1 and TRBJ1-2; 7 bases match TRBD1. CDR1 and CDR2 (germline): SGHRS, YFSETQ. This CDR3 has 14 residues. V dropped 5 bases and J dropped 6; count of bases not matched to a gene: 10. The chain's CDR3 is CASRPTGTDNGYTF. CDR3 sequence (DNA): TGCGCCAGCAGGCCTACCGGGACAGATAATGGCTACACCTTC.

Remarks on this clonotype: The junction and the germline gene differ at one end; a read error may be behind it. The J gene is TRBJ2-7, the V gene TRBV7-2; D unclear. This CDR3 contains 14 residues. Germline lookup yields CDR1 SGHTA and CDR2 FQGNSA. CDR3 protein: CASSPPVPSNEQYF. The CDR3 bases are TGTGCCAGCAGCCCCCCGGTACCCTCCAACGAGCAGTACTTC.

This chain joins TRBV5-4 and TRBJ1-1, with unresolved D. V lost 1 base and J 2 bases, leaving 6 bases between the germline ends. This CDR3 is built from 13 residues. CDR1 and CDR2 from the germline V gene are SGHNT and YYREEE (reference sequence). The CDR3 spells CASSLKGNTEAFF. In DNA, the CDR3 is TGTGCCAGCAGCTTGAAGGGCAACACTGAAGCTTTCTTT.

This clonotype was counted only a few times. This sequence joins TRBV5-4 and TRBJ2-1; D remains ambiguous. Germline lookup yields CDR1 SGHNT and CDR2 YYREEE (reference sequence). CDR3 length: 14 residues. V lost 1 base and J lost 0, with 5 bases in between. The CDR3 nucleotides read TGTGCCAGCAGCTTGTGGAGCTCCTACAATGAGCAGTTCTTC. Translating gives CASSLWSSYNEQFF.

J is TRBJ2-3 and V is TRBV11-2, with D tentatively TRBD1 (6 bases). The CDR3 is 18 residues long. Trimming pared 5 bases from V and 0 bases from J, leaving 21 bases between. Germline V gives CDR1 SGHAT, CDR2 FQNNGV. CDR3: CASSPRPPSGTSTDTQYF. The CDR3 DNA sequence: TGTGCCAGCAGCCCCCGACCCCCTTCCGGGACAAGCACAGATACGCAGTATTTT.